A selection of T cell receptor beta chains follows, all from one sample in a study of STAT3 mutations in large granular lymphocyte leukemia. Generated by immunoSEQ multiplex PCR, the TCRdb table keeps only in-frame clones and is missing some. The table includes some 25,000 clones, 94% detected once. The sample was peripheral blood mononuclear cells. The receptors were gathered from a man aged 35-49 years with T-cell large granular lymphocyte leukemia. Some clones in this sample may be carry-over from other donors' samples. CDR3s include the opening cysteine and the closing phenylalanine or tryptophan. The order of the fields is V gene, clone size, J gene, D gene, CDR3 protein, CDR3 DNA. A D gene is named only where the DNA matches it firmly. Expanded clones are given a class, and other clones once, few, many or no size at all.

V: TRBV5-1
size: NA
J: TRBJ1-4
D: NA
CDR3: CASSLLGQGNEKLFF
DNA: TGCGCCAGCAGCTTATTAGGTCAGGGTAATGAAAAACTGTTTTTT

V: TRBV7-2
size: NA
J: TRBJ2-5
D: TRBD1
CDR3: CASSLLWGQQETQYF
DNA: TGTGCCAGCAGCTTACTTTGGGGACAGCAAGAGACCCAGTACTTC

V: TRBV9
size: NA
J: TRBJ2-1
D: TRBD1
CDR3: CASSVAAGQGINEQFF
DNA: TGTGCCAGCAGCGTAGCGGCCGGACAGGGGATAAATGAGCAGTTCTTC

V: TRBV5-4
size: NA
J: TRBJ1-6
D: TRBD1
CDR3: CASSLDTPGQNNSPLHF
DNA: TGTGCCAGCAGCTTGGATACTCCGGGACAGAATAATTCACCCCTCCACTTT

V: TRBV6-1
size: NA
J: TRBJ1-6
D: NA
CDR3: CASSAAPNSPLHF
DNA: TGTGCCAGCAGTGCCGCCCCTAATTCACCCCTCCACTTT

V: TRBV7-9
size: NA
J: TRBJ1-3
D: NA
CDR3: CASSLLGGPRSGNTIYF
DNA: TGTGCCAGCAGCTTATTGGGGGGCCCACGCTCTGGAAACACCATATATTTT

V: TRBV28
size: NA
J: TRBJ1-6
D: NA
CDR3: CASSLVRGAYSPLHF
DNA: TGTGCCAGCAGTTTAGTGAGGGGGGCCTATTCACCCCTCCACTTT

V: TRBV7-6
size: NA
J: TRBJ2-6
D: NA
CDR3: CASSLADRSSGANVLTF
DNA: TGTGCCAGCAGCTTAGCCGACAGATCCTCTGGGGCCAACGTCCTGACTTTC

V: TRBV30
size: NA
J: TRBJ1-5
D: TRBD1
CDR3: CAWSVGQESNQPQHF
DNA: TGTGCCTGGAGTGTCGGACAGGAGAGCAATCAGCCCCAGCATTTT

V: TRBV5-1
size: once
J: TRBJ2-5
D: NA
CDR3: CASSPDPGPETQYF
DNA: TGCGCCAGCAGCCCTGATCCGGGACCAGAGACCCAGTACTTC

V: TRBV20-1
size: NA
J: TRBJ1-1
D: NA
CDR3: CSALYGAEAFF
DNA: TGCAGTGCCCTGTATGGGGCTGAAGCTTTCTTT

V: TRBV4-1
size: NA
J: TRBJ2-3
D: NA
CDR3: CASSRNQGNSDTQYF
DNA: TGCGCCAGCAGCCGGAACCAGGGAAACTCAGATACGCAGTATTTT

V: TRBV6-5
size: NA
J: TRBJ2-2
D: NA
CDR3: CASSYRAGGAGELFF
DNA: TGTGCCAGCAGTTATAGGGCTGGGGGTGCCGGGGAGCTGTTTTTT

V: TRBV29-1
size: once
J: TRBJ1-1
D: NA
CDR3: CSVESGLNTEAFF
DNA: TGCAGCGTTGAATCGGGGTTGAACACTGAAGCTTTCTTT

V: TRBV10-3
size: NA
J: TRBJ2-7
D: NA
CDR3: CAISAGAYEQYF
DNA: TGTGCCATCAGTGCCGGGGCCTACGAGCAGTACTTC

V: TRBV6-6
size: NA
J: TRBJ2-7
D: NA
CDR3: CASSPDYEQYF
DNA: TGTGCCAGCAGCCCTGACTACGAGCAGTACTTC

V: TRBV7-2
size: NA
J: TRBJ1-2
D: NA
CDR3: CASSQGNGYTF
DNA: TGTGCCAGCAGTCAGGGGAATGGCTACACCTTC

V: TRBV4-1
size: once
J: TRBJ2-7
D: NA
CDR3: CASSPYEAYEQYF
DNA: TGCGCCAGCAGCCCCTACGAGGCATACGAGCAGTACTTC

V: TRBV30
size: NA
J: TRBJ1-1
D: TRBD1
CDR3: CAWQGGPNTEAFF
DNA: TGTGCCTGGCAGGGGGGGCCAAACACTGAAGCTTTCTTT

V: TRBV18
size: NA
J: TRBJ1-3
D: NA
CDR3: CASSPRDGGGNTIYF
DNA: TGTGCCAGCTCACCCCGGGACGGGGGAGGAAACACCATATATTTT

V: TRBV11-1
size: NA
J: TRBJ2-7
D: NA
CDR3: CASSLLSGLGYEQYF
DNA: TGTGCCAGCAGCTTATTAAGCGGCTTGGGTTACGAGCAGTACTTC

V: TRBV7-9
size: NA
J: TRBJ1-5
D: NA
CDR3: CASSLEKSNQPQHF
DNA: TGTGCCAGCAGCTTAGAGAAAAGCAATCAGCCCCAGCATTTT

V: TRBV30
size: NA
J: TRBJ2-6
D: NA
CDR3: CAWSNGDSGANVLTF
DNA: TGTGCCTGGAGTAACGGGGACTCTGGGGCCAACGTCCTGACTTTC

V: TRBV19
size: NA
J: TRBJ1-5
D: NA
CDR3: CASSIDRSGVSQPQHF
DNA: TGTGCCAGTAGTATAGATCGTTCAGGGGTGAGTCAGCCCCAGCATTTT

V: TRBV5-4
size: NA
J: TRBJ2-3
D: NA
CDR3: CASSFLGGSTDTQYF
DNA: TGTGCCAGCAGCTTCCTGGGCGGGAGCACAGATACGCAGTATTTT

V: TRBV7-6
size: few
J: TRBJ1-1
D: NA
CDR3: CASSLEVNTEAFF
DNA: TGTGCCAGCAGCTTAGAAGTGAACACTGAAGCTTTCTTT

V: TRBV7-9
size: NA
J: TRBJ2-3
D: TRBD2
CDR3: CASSPRTSGGDVTQYF
DNA: TGTGCCAGCAGCCCGCGGACTAGCGGGGGAGATGTTACGCAGTATTTT

V: TRBV29-1
size: NA
J: TRBJ1-2
D: TRBD1
CDR3: CSVSGQGAYGYTF
DNA: TGCAGCGTCTCCGGACAGGGGGCCTATGGCTACACCTTC

V: TRBV25-1
size: NA
J: TRBJ1-3
D: NA
CDR3: CATRRFSGNTIYF
DNA: TGTGCCACCAGACGGTTCTCTGGAAACACCATATATTTT

V: TRBV5-1
size: NA
J: TRBJ2-1
D: NA
CDR3: CASSLRRGDEQFF
DNA: TGCGCCAGCAGCTTGCGCAGGGGTGATGAGCAGTTCTTC

V: TRBV5-6
size: once
J: TRBJ1-1
D: NA
CDR3: CASSIVNTEAFF
DNA: TGTGCCAGCAGCATAGTGAACACTGAAGCTTTCTTT

V: TRBV19
size: NA
J: TRBJ2-3
D: TRBD2
CDR3: CASSLLGGTSGTDTQYF
DNA: TGTGCCAGTAGTCTTCTGGGCGGGACTAGCGGCACAGATACGCAGTATTTT

V: TRBV5-1
size: NA
J: TRBJ1-4
D: NA
CDR3: CASSLDSGPEKLFF
DNA: TGCGCCAGCAGCTTGGATTCAGGACCGGAAAAACTGTTTTTT

V: TRBV28
size: NA
J: TRBJ2-6
D: NA
CDR3: CASSSGFEGPASGANVLTF
DNA: TGTGCCAGCAGTTCAGGATTCGAAGGGCCGGCATCTGGGGCCAACGTCCTGACTTTC

V: TRBV28
size: few
J: TRBJ2-2
D: NA
CDR3: CASSFPWETSTTGELFF
DNA: TGTGCCAGCAGTTTCCCTTGGGAGACCTCGACCACCGGGGAGCTGTTTTTT

V: TRBV30
size: NA
J: TRBJ2-5
D: NA
CDR3: CAWSPSETQYF
DNA: TGTGCCTGGAGTCCTTCGGAGACCCAGTACTTC

V: TRBV19
size: NA
J: TRBJ2-7
D: NA
CDR3: CASSISVRAHEQYF
DNA: TGTGCCAGTAGTATAAGCGTCAGGGCCCACGAGCAGTACTTC

V: TRBV5-6
size: NA
J: TRBJ2-2
D: TRBD2
CDR3: CASSLVLAGGPGTGELFF
DNA: TGTGCCAGCAGCTTGGTCCTAGCGGGGGGGCCAGGGACCGGGGAGCTGTTTTTT

V: TRBV10-3
size: NA
J: TRBJ2-7
D: TRBD1
CDR3: CAISESGQGAYEQYF
DNA: TGTGCCATCAGTGAGTCGGGACAGGGGGCCTACGAGCAGTACTTC

V: TRBV5-5
size: NA
J: TRBJ2-7
D: NA
CDR3: CASSLTRILNYEQYF
DNA: TGTGCCAGCAGCTTGACCAGAATACTGAACTACGAGCAGTACTTC

V: TRBV5-4
size: NA
J: TRBJ2-7
D: NA
CDR3: CASSSRDGEEYF
DNA: TGTGCCAGCAGCTCCCGGGACGGGGAGGAGTACTTC

V: TRBV6-5
size: NA
J: TRBJ1-5
D: NA
CDR3: CASSLSGTTGQPQHF
DNA: TGTGCCAGCAGTTTATCCGGGACAACCGGTCAGCCCCAGCATTTT

V: TRBV30
size: NA
J: TRBJ1-3
D: NA
CDR3: CAWTGLASGNTIYF
DNA: TGTGCCTGGACAGGGCTCGCCTCTGGAAACACCATATATTTT

V: TRBV5-1
size: NA
J: TRBJ2-5
D: NA
CDR3: CASSLDGAGILGTQYF
DNA: TGCGCCAGCAGCTTGGACGGGGCCGGGATACTTGGGACCCAGTACTTC